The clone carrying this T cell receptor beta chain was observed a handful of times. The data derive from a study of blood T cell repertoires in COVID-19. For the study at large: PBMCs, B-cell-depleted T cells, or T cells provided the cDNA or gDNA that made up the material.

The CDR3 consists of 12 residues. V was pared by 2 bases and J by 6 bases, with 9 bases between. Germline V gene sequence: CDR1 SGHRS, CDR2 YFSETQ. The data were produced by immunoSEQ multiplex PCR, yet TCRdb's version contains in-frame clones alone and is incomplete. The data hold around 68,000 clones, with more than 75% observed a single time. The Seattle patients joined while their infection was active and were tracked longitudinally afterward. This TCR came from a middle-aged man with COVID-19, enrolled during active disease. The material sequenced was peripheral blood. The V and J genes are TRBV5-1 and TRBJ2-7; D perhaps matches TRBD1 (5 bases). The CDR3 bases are TGCGCCAGCAGCTTTACAGGCGGCGAGCAGTACTTC. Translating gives CASSFTGGEQYF. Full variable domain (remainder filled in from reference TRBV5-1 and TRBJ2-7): KAGVTQTPRYLIKTRGQQVTLSCSPISGHRSVSWYQQTPGQGLQFLFEYFSETQRNKGNFPGRFSGRQFSNSRSEMNVSTLELGDSALYLCASSFTGGEQYFGPGTRLTVT.